This entry lists 17 T cell receptor beta chains sequenced from one sample in a study of T cell responses to AZD1222 COVID-19 vaccine. The table came from immunoSEQ multiplex PCR; TCRdb's copy has only in-frame clones and leaves some out. The profile shows around 160,000 clones, approximately 91% of them singletons. Source: peripheral blood, taken on day 0 of AZD1222 vaccination. The receptors shown here come from an adult in good health.

The genes are TRBV7-9 and TRBJ1-2; 10 bases fit TRBD1. After removal of 5 bases from V and 6 bases from J, the junction contained 6 bases not matched to a gene. The CDR3 loop spans 14 amino acids. CDR1 SEHNR and CDR2 FQNEAQ come from the germline V gene (reference sequence). The CDR3 nucleotides read TGTGCCAGCAGCACTCGACAGGGGGCGCATGGCTACACCTTC. Translated: CASSTRQGAHGYTF.

The V call is TRBV27, the J call TRBJ1-3; no reliable D call. Germline CDR1 MNHEY, CDR2 SMNVEV (reference sequence). The germline V and J ends were trimmed by 6 bases and 8 bases, with 14 bases remaining between them. The CDR3 spans 13 residues. The CDR3 bases are TGTGCCAGCAGATCCAGGCAGGTTGACACCATATATTTT. Its translation: CASRSRQVDTIYF.

This clone was counted between two and nine times. The chain is built from TRBV5-6 and TRBJ2-3; no clear D. Germline CDR1 is SGHDT and CDR2 is YYEEEE. Deletions cut 4 bases from V and 4 bases from J, with 19 bases between. The CDR3 is made up of 16 amino acids. Here the CDR3 reads CASSTLDGWMSDTQYF. In nucleotides, the CDR3 is TGTGCCAGCAGCACCCTGGACGGCTGGATGTCAGATACGCAGTATTTT.

V gene TRBV7-2 combines with J gene TRBJ2-3; TRBD1 matches at 9 bases. Per the germline V gene, CDR1 is SGHTA and CDR2 is FQGNSA. This CDR3 region has 17 residues. V lost 6 bases, J lost 0 bases, and 10 bases stayed unmatched. The CDR3 reads CASSGLSGTGSTDTQYF. The DNA for the CDR3 is TGTGCCAGCAGTGGGCTTTCCGGGACAGGGAGCACAGATACGCAGTATTTT.

The rearrangement joins TRBV6-2 or TRBV6-3 to TRBJ2-5; D is ambiguous. From germline, CDR1 is MNHEY and CDR2 SVGEGT. The CDR3 has 13 amino acids. Trimming removed 2 bases from V and 11 bases from J, with 15 bases in between. The CDR3: CASSYILKRAQYF. CDR3 coding DNA: TGTGCCAGCAGTTACATATTAAAGCGAGCTCAGTACTTC.

A remark on this clone: Sequence at one end of the junction differs from germline and may be a read error. This chain joins TRBV3-1 (or the pseudogene TRBV3-2) and TRBJ1-5; 8 bases match TRBD1. The germline V gene encodes CDR1 LGHDT and CDR2 YNNKEL (reference sequence). The CDR3 sequence is 14 residues long. Here the CDR3 reads CASSPGARGLPVRF. In DNA form, the CDR3 reads TGTGCCAGCAGCCCAGGGGCCAGGGGGCTGCCGGTCCGGTTT.

This chain's CDR3 is CASAGTGLDEQYF. The CDR3 DNA reads as TGTGCCAGCGCCGGGACAGGGCTCGACGAGCAGTACTTC. The chain uses TRBV6-5 and TRBJ2-7, with TRBD1 identical over 9 bases. This CDR3 has 13 amino acids. CDR1 and CDR2 from the germline V gene are MNHEY and SVGAGI. V dropped 8 bases and J dropped 5; count of bases not matched to a gene: 7.

The chain employs TRBV28 and TRBJ2-7; the D gene is possibly TRBD1 (5 bases). Germline V gives CDR1 MDHEN, CDR2 SYDVKM. CDR3 length: 14 residues. V was pared by 7 bases and J by 0 bases, with 13 bases between. This chain's CDR3 is CASTLGPHSYEQYF. The CDR3 coding sequence is TGTGCCAGCACCTTGGGGCCCCACTCCTACGAGCAGTACTTC.

The rearrangement links TRBV3-1 (or the pseudogene TRBV3-2) to TRBJ1-1; TRBD1 aligns across 7 bases. V was clipped by 3 bases and J by 8 bases; unmatched bases: 9. Germline assignment: CDR1 LGHDT and CDR2 YNNKEL (reference sequence). This CDR3 contains 14 residues. The CDR3 region is CASSHYGQDFEAFF. The CDR3 DNA follows: TGTGCCAGCAGCCACTACGGACAGGACTTCGAAGCTTTCTTT.

V and J are TRBV9 and TRBJ1-1, with D perhaps matching TRBD1 (5 bases). CDR1 is SGDLS, CDR2 YYNGEE, per germline. The V and J ends lost 4 bases and 10 bases respectively, with 20 bases between them. The length of the CDR3 is 14 residues. CDR3 DNA: TGTGCCAGCAGCCCGCGAGGTAGGTCGCAGGGAGCTTTCTTT. It specifies CASSPRGRSQGAFF.

The rearrangement links TRBV30 to TRBJ2-1; 7 bases map to TRBD2. CDR1 GTSNPN and CDR2 SVGIG come from the germline V gene (reference sequence). The CDR3 has 12 residues. V shed 2 bases, J shed 10 bases, and the junction held 5 bases outside the gene matches. CDR3 region: CAWSRLAVEQFF. The CDR3 DNA reads TGTGCCTGGAGTCGACTAGCTGTGGAGCAGTTCTTC.

V usage is TRBV7-2 and J usage is TRBJ2-1; the D is unclear. Germline lookup yields CDR1 SGHTA and CDR2 FQGNSA. This CDR3 has 12 amino acids. V was clipped by 3 bases and J by 10 bases, with 10 bases between them. The CDR3 bases are TGTGCCAGCAGCTTCGGGCTGAACGAGCAGTTCTTC. Protein product: CASSFGLNEQFF.

The table lists this clone with a few counts. The CDR3 region is CASSQGDGVSGANVLTF. The CDR3 DNA sequence: TGCGCCAGCAGCCAGGGGGACGGCGTCTCTGGGGCCAACGTCCTGACTTTC. J is TRBJ2-6 and V is TRBV4-3, with D perhaps matching TRBD1 or TRBD2 (5 bases each). Per the germline V gene, CDR1 is LGHNA and CDR2 is YSLEER. V lost 3 bases and J 0 bases, leaving 12 bases between the germline ends. CDR3 size: 17 residues.

This chain connects TRBV7-8 to TRBJ1-1; D is unclear. CDR1 and CDR2 (germline): SGHVS, FQNEAQ. The length of the CDR3 is 14 residues. V gave up 5 bases and J gave up 7 bases, with 17 bases separating them. The CDR3 loop reads CASSHVGGSFEAFF. The CDR3 nucleotides read TGTGCCAGCAGCCACGTAGGTGGAAGCTTTGAAGCTTTCTTT.

V gene TRBV19 combines with J gene TRBJ1-1; 7 bases align to TRBD1. Germline CDR1 is LNHDA and CDR2 is SQIVND (reference sequence). This CDR3 contains 13 residues. J was trimmed by 7 bases and V by 5 bases; bases with no gene match: 7. CDR3 loop: CASSSWTGGEAFF. The CDR3 DNA reads TGTGCCAGTAGTTCATGGACAGGTGGTGAAGCTTTCTTT.

The chain employs TRBV7-9 and TRBJ2-5, with a possible D match to TRBD2 (5 bases). The germline gives CDR1 SEHNR, CDR2 FQNEAQ (reference sequence). With 4 bases removed from V and 5 bases from J, the gap between germline ends came to 14 bases. This CDR3 comprises 14 residues. The CDR3 loop reads CASSSRVLGETQYF. DNA for the CDR3: TGTGCCAGCAGCTCGCGGGTCTTGGGGGAGACCCAGTACTTC.

The rearrangement links TRBV7-2 to TRBJ1-4; 8 bases fit TRBD1. The germline V gene has CDR1 SGHTA and CDR2 FQGNSA. This CDR3 comprises 15 residues. Unmatched junction bases numbered 1, after V lost 1 base and J lost 3 bases. CDR3 sequence reads: CASSLDRGANEKLFF. The CDR3 nucleotides are TGTGCCAGCAGCTTAGACAGGGGGGCTAATGAAAAACTGTTTTTT.